The clone carrying this TCR beta chain showed up just a few times. Its antigen is as yet unknown. Clones were sequenced by immunoSEQ multiplex PCR, and TCRdb holds only the in-frame ones, with some missing. The table records about 37,000 clones, roughly two fifths of them present only once. Germline trimming cut 6 bases from V and 8 bases from J; bases unmatched to any gene: 14. Germline CDR1 reads MNHEY; CDR2 reads SMNVEV (reference sequence). The CDR3 consists of 15 residues. This sample is drawn from a study of neoadjuvant anti-PD-1 for oral cavity cancer. For the study at large: Patients without progression received a fourth nivolumab dose around day 43, then surgical resection on days 50-56. Study observations and caveats: Expansion of preexisting intratumoral clones was suggested to aid response.

Time point indicated: after neoadjuvant nivolumab, at surgical resection. The chain has TRBV27 and TRBJ2-3, with 7 bases that match TRBD1. The sequence came from a person aged 35-80 years with oral cavity squamous cell carcinoma. This specimen consisted of tumor tissue, obtained after nivolumab (anti-PD-1) treatment. The CDR3 DNA follows: TGTGCCAGCAGCCCGGCACAGGGGTTTGGGGCTACGCAGTATTTT. Protein sequence: CASSPAQGFGATQYF.